This entry lists 20 T cell receptor beta chains sequenced from one sample in a study of blood T cells in healthy people across ages. The use of a sample-barcoded 5' primer and a J-beta primer mix characterized a second PCR of about 6 to 11 cycles. TCRdb reprocessed the 5' RACE reads with MiXCR, giving one entry per CDR3 protein. Of around 870,000 distinct CDR3 sequences in the sample, under 35% were seen once. Material: blood. These TCRs come from a woman older than 75 in good health.

This clonotype showed up many times. The genes are TRBV20-1 and TRBJ2-3; 10 nucleotides align to TRBD2. Germline V gene data show CDR1 as DFQATT and CDR2 as SNEGSKA (reference sequence). The CDR3 covers 13 residues. CDR3 region: CSPLAGNTDTQYF. The CDR3, as DNA: TGCAGCCCACTAGCGGGGAACACAGATACGCAGTATTTT.

There are many counts of this clonotype. The rearrangement links TRBV21-1 to TRBJ2-1. TRBV21-1 constitutes a pseudogene. The CDR3 runs 13 residues. The CDR3 sequence is CASSTPWVDEQFF. DNA of the CDR3: TGTGCCAGCAGCACACCTTGGGTGGATGAGCAGTTCTTC.

This chain joins TRBV20-1 and TRBJ2-5; D not resolved. TRBJ2-7 matches the DNA end more closely, so the J call is doubtful. Germline CDR1 reads DFQATT; CDR2 reads SNEGSKA (reference sequence). The CDR3 covers 10 residues. The CDR3 nucleotides read TGCAGTGCTAGGTTATGCGAGCAGTACTTC. Its protein is CSARLCEQYF.

The V and J genes are TRBV7-6 and TRBJ2-3; D gene uncertain. The CDR3 contains 17 residues. Germline assignment: CDR1 SGHVS and CDR2 FNYEAQ. V was trimmed by 4 bases and J by 0 bases, leaving 17 bases between them. Here the CDR3 reads CASSSPDGRTSTDTQYF. The DNA of the CDR3 is TGTGCCAGCAGCTCCCCGGACGGGCGAACTAGCACAGATACGCAGTATTTT.

This clonotype was counted only a few times. The chain joins TRBV18 to TRBJ2-1; 8 bases are a match to TRBD2. This CDR3 is built from 17 residues. The V segment lost 1 base and the J segment 6 bases; nucleotides outside the gene matches: 11. The germline V gene encodes CDR1 KGHSH and CDR2 LQKENI. The CDR3 loop is CASSPRIQAGAFNEQFF. For the CDR3, the DNA is TGTGCCAGCTCACCACGGATCCAAGCGGGGGCCTTCAATGAGCAGTTCTTC.

This clonotype occurred many times. This chain links TRBV29-1 with TRBJ1-1; 7 nucleotides line up with TRBD1. The junction had 10 bases not matched to a gene; V was cut back by 7 bases and J by 5 bases. Germline-derived CDR1 and CDR2 are SQVTM and ANQGSEA. The CDR3 consists of 13 residues. The CDR3 region has the DNA TGCAGCGCCTCACCGGGACAGTGGACTGAAGCTTTCTTT. This codes for CSASPGQWTEAFF.

This clonotype appeared many times. V and J are TRBV5-1 and TRBJ2-3, with TRBD1 as a possible D gene (5 bases). Per germline, CDR1 SGHRS and CDR2 YFSETQ. This CDR3 is 14 amino acids long. Trimming shortened V by 0 bases and J by 2 bases, and 7 bases separated the two germline ends. CDR3 DNA sequence: TGCGCCAGCAGCTTGGGACAGCCCACAGATACGCAGTATTTT. Its protein is CASSLGQPTDTQYF.

This clonotype was seen a few times. The chain employs TRBV20-1 and TRBJ1-6; D not resolved. The germline V gene encodes CDR1 DFQATT and CDR2 SNEGSKA (reference sequence). The CDR3 is made up of 13 amino acids. V lost 3 bases to trimming and J lost 10 bases, with 13 bases between them. CDR3 sequence reads: CSASRQEGSPLHF. In DNA form, the CDR3 reads TGCAGTGCTAGTCGCCAGGAGGGCTCACCCCTCCACTTT.

As for this clonotype: With a much larger clone just one base away, this may be a read error. The V and J genes are TRBV6-1 and TRBJ2-3; 8 positions agree with TRBD1. The V gene end was trimmed by 4 bases and the J gene end by 0 bases; junction bases not matched to a gene: 3. This CDR3 region has 15 residues. Germline CDR1 reads MNHNS; CDR2 reads SASEGT. The CDR3 reads CASSGTGSSTDTQYF. In nucleotides, the CDR3 is TGTGCCAGCAGTGGGACAGGGAGCAGCACAGATACGCAGTATTTT.

The V and J genes are TRBV20-1 and TRBJ2-1, with 11 bases lining up with TRBD2. Germline CDR1 is DFQATT and CDR2 is SNEGSKA (reference sequence). The trim removed 6 bases at V and 0 bases at J, leaving 10 bases unmatched. The CDR3 contains 17 residues. Here the CDR3 reads CSALTASGGISYNEQFF. CDR3 DNA sequence: TGCAGTGCCTTAACGGCTAGCGGGGGGATCTCCTACAATGAGCAGTTCTTC.

The chain is built from TRBV19 and TRBJ1-5; possible D gene TRBD1, 5 bases. The CDR3 runs to 14 residues. V was cut by 9 bases and J by 4 bases, with 16 bases left in between. Per germline, CDR1 LNHDA and CDR2 SQIVND (reference sequence). CDR3 in amino acids: CASHRQGANQPQHF. The CDR3 nucleotides read TGTGCCAGCCATCGGCAAGGGGCGAATCAGCCCCAGCATTTT.

For this clonotype: A read error may produce the germline difference seen at one junction end. The chain carries TRBV6-6 and TRBJ1-5; D gene unclear. In germline, CDR1 is MNHNY, CDR2 SVGAGI (reference sequence). The CDR3 consists of 14 residues. CDR3: CTSSYSVSNQPQHF. Written as DNA, the CDR3 is TGTACCAGCAGTTACTCGGTTAGCAATCAGCCCCAGCATTTT.

This clonotype was observed at least ten times. The V gene is TRBV18, the J gene TRBJ2-3; TRBD1 matches 8 bases. The CDR3 contains 15 residues. J was trimmed by 2 bases and V by 3 bases; bases with no gene match: 4. Germline-derived CDR1 and CDR2 are KGHSH and LQKENI. CDR3 protein: CASSPDRAPTDTQYF. Here the CDR3 DNA reads TGTGCCAGCTCACCGGACAGGGCCCCCACAGATACGCAGTATTTT.

The chain couples TRBV9 to TRBJ2-5, with a weak D call TRBD1 (6 bases). The CDR3 loop spans 14 amino acids. Per germline, CDR1 SGDLS and CDR2 YYNGEE. Trimming left V 2 bases short and J 4 bases short, with 12 bases between. The CDR3 reads CASSVQQGRETQYF. DNA of the CDR3: TGTGCCAGCAGCGTCCAACAGGGACGAGAGACCCAGTACTTC.

This clonotype was observed at least ten times. The chain combines TRBV5-1 with TRBJ2-2; 9 bases agree with TRBD1. V was pared by 1 base and J by 6 bases, with 7 bases of the junction left unmatched. The CDR3 covers 16 residues. CDR1 and CDR2 (germline): SGHRS, YFSETQ. In DNA form, the CDR3 reads TGCGCCAGCAGCTTGACGGCGGGACAGGGCTCCGGGGAGCTGTTTTTT. Protein: CASSLTAGQGSGELFF.

This clonotype was counted at least ten times. This chain connects TRBV5-1 to TRBJ1-2, with 10 bases matching TRBD1. Germline CDR1 is SGHRS and CDR2 is YFSETQ. The CDR3 extends over 15 amino acids. Trimming took 0 bases from V and 6 from J; bases not matched to a gene: 5. In DNA, the CDR3 is TGCGCCAGCAGCTTGGGGATGACAGGGGGCGATGGCTACACCTTC. It encodes CASSLGMTGGDGYTF.

This clonotype has at least ten counts. The V call is TRBV5-1, the J call TRBJ2-1; 9 bases map to TRBD2. The CDR3 consists of 15 residues. After removal of 4 bases from V and 2 bases from J, the junction contained 4 bases not matched to a gene. In germline, CDR1 is SGHRS, CDR2 YFSETQ. The CDR3 loop is CASSASGETYNEQFF. The CDR3 DNA reads TGCGCCAGCAGCGCTAGCGGGGAAACCTACAATGAGCAGTTCTTC. The entire variable domain, with the rest obtained from reference TRBV5-1 and TRBJ2-1, is as follows: KAGVTQTPRYLIKTRGQQVTLSCSPISGHRSVSWYQQTPGQGLQFLFEYFSETQRNKGNFPGRFSGRQFSNSRSEMNVSTLELGDSALYLCASSASGETYNEQFFGPGTRLTVL.

Turning to this clonotype: It may be a read error: a sequence one base away is much more abundant. V and J are TRBV12-3 or TRBV12-4 and TRBJ1-1, with D hard to call. The CDR3 spans 13 residues. V was cut by 2 bases and J by 6 bases, with 10 bases left in between. The CDR3 sequence: CASSLRQRAEAFF. The CDR3 region has the DNA TGTGCCAGCAGTTTACGGCAAAGGGCTGAAGCTTTCTTT.

As regards this clonotype: This may be a read error: a much more frequent sequence differs by one nucleotide. This chain's CDR3 is CATSDPYGQGPHEQYF. As DNA, the CDR3 is TGTGCCACCAGTGACCCGTATGGACAGGGACCCCACGAGCAGTACTTC. The chain couples TRBV24-1 to TRBJ2-7, with 8 bases that match TRBD1. V shed 4 bases and J 5 bases; nucleotides not matched to a gene: 12. The CDR3 runs 16 residues. The germline CDR1 and CDR2 sequences are KGHDR and SFDVKD.

A word on this clonotype: A much more abundant neighbour one base away suggests this may be a read error. This sequence joins TRBV28 and TRBJ2-7; 7 bases line up with TRBD1. Germline assignment: CDR1 MDHEN and CDR2 SYDVKM. With 5 bases clipped from V and 3 bases from J, the junction kept 10 bases outside the gene matches. The length of the CDR3 is 15 residues. The CDR3 loop is CASSPDSGQHYEQYF. The CDR3 DNA reads as TGTGCCAGCAGTCCCGATTCGGGACAGCACTACGAGCAGTACTTC. Using reference TRBV28 and TRBJ2-7 for the parts outside the CDR3, the full variable domain is DVKVTQSSRYLVKRTGEKVFLECVQDMDHENMFWYRQDPGLGLRLIYFSYDVKMKEKGDIPEGYSVSREKKERFSLILESASTNQTSMYLCASSPDSGQHYEQYFGPGTRLTVT.